The entry below describes one T cell receptor beta chain. Its antigen is not known. The sample is drawn from a study of T cells in Graves' hyperthyroidism and ophthalmopathy. Whole-study results and caveats: Ophthalmopathy could be told apart from stable hyperthyroidism with a 13 V-J model.

PBMCs were sourced from more than 9 ml fresh peripheral blood. TCR beta CDR3 sequences were amplified from RNA transcripts. First-round RT-PCR targeting the TCR CDR3 was performed with the HTBI primer set. In TCRdb, the multiplex PCR reads were re-called with MiXCR into one record per CDR3 protein. This table holds a few hundred thousand distinct CDR3 sequences, about 13% found once. CDR3 length: 12 residues. Germline lookup yields CDR1 SNHLY and CDR2 FYNNEI. Trimming pared 8 bases from V and 10 bases from J, leaving 12 bases between. The material sequenced was blood. The TCR originated in a woman between 40 and 55 years old with Graves' ophthalmopathy. The rearrangement uses TRBV2 and TRBJ1-6; no clear D gene. The CDR3 region has the DNA TGTGCCAGCCAGATGGGCGGATCACCCCTCCACTTT. It codes for CASQMGGSPLHF.